This T cell receptor beta chain was captured in a study of blood T cell repertoires in COVID-19. Study-wide context: The samples span acute and convalescent COVID-19 from the United States, Italy and Spain. PBMCs, B-cell-depleted T cells, or T cells provided the cDNA or gDNA that made up the material.

Participants reported their clinical history, and cohort assignment relied on those reports. In the original workflow: Amplified reference gene primers provided the basis for estimating nucleated cell counts. TCRdb keeps only in-frame clones here, not all; method: immunoSEQ multiplex PCR. V and J calls plus clone size are reproduced from that table; the DNA served to infer D and trimming. Of some 400,000 clones listed, more than 80% are singletons. A word on this clone: The sample has other DNA sequences that encode this CDR3 too.

From germline, CDR1 is GTSNPN and CDR2 SVGIG (reference sequence). The CDR3 sequence is 14 residues long. J was trimmed by 6 bases and V by 3 bases; bases with no gene match: 6. The sequenced sample consisted of PBMCs or T cells enriched from blood (not recorded which). This sequence originates from a man aged 25-40 years who had recovered from COVID-19. The chain couples TRBV30 to TRBJ1-5; TRBD1 matches 9 bases. This CDR3 is CAWSPGQGFQPQHF. The DNA of the CDR3 is TGTGCCTGGAGCCCGGGACAGGGCTTTCAGCCCCAGCATTTT.